The following is a TCR beta chain sequence with its context. The data belong to a study of T cell responses to AZD1222 COVID-19 vaccine. Assay used: immunoSEQ multiplex PCR; TCRdb lists only in-frame clones, some missing. The data contain some 190,000 clones, roughly 94% of them singletons. Germline V gives CDR1 SEHNR, CDR2 FQNEAQ (reference sequence). This CDR3 is built from 13 residues. V was pared by 3 bases and J by 4 bases, with 10 bases between. The chain links TRBV7-9 to TRBJ2-7, with D uncertain. The receptor was derived from an adult who received the MenACWY meningococcal vaccine as a control. The specimen was peripheral blood, collected 28 days after the second dose of the MenACWY control vaccine. Here the CDR3 reads CASSFTANYEQYF. The CDR3 DNA follows: TGTGCCAGCAGCTTTACAGCTAATTACGAGCAGTACTTC.